These T cell receptor beta chains were read from a single sample in a study of tissue T cells after allogeneic stem cell transplantation. Method: immunoSEQ multiplex PCR; TCRdb's copy keeps in-frame clones and lacks some. The sample yields under 30,000 clones, roughly 80% seen once. Sequenced here: tissue from the ileum, sampled at autopsy. These receptors were collected from an older female donor with lung cancer. Each CDR3 is given without its conserved first and last residue. A D gene is named only where the DNA matches it firmly.

d_call,v_call,j_call,cdr3_aa
.,TRBV19,TRBJ1-4,ASSEQGLNEKLF
TRBD2,TRBV7-9,TRBJ2-1,ASSLPGLANNEQF
.,TRBV6-5,TRBJ2-5,ASRRGLPLQETQY
.,TRBV7-9,TRBJ2-5,ASSTQGRQETQY
.,TRBV5-4,TRBJ2-7,ASSLGTSTYEQY
.,TRBV4-2,TRBJ2-7,ASSVGGNYEQY
.,TRBV27,TRBJ1-5,ASSKGPIGAYSNQPQH
.,TRBV7-2,TRBJ2-7,ASSLAGATRHEQY
.,TRBV5-1,TRBJ1-6,ASSLEGLPGESPLH
TRBD1,TRBV5-5,TRBJ2-6,ASSPGPTGDNVLT
.,TRBV9,TRBJ2-6,ASSVGEVAGANVLT
TRBD2,TRBV7-9,TRBJ2-5,ASSSWLAGLETQY
.,TRBV6-5,TRBJ2-1,ASSLGRYNEQF
.,TRBV7-3,TRBJ2-7,ASSPGLDSYEQY
TRBD1,TRBV2,TRBJ1-6,ASSTYGQGDSPLH
TRBD2,TRBV7-2,TRBJ2-3,ASSLGLAADTQY
.,TRBV18,TRBJ2-7,ASSPNRGEQY
TRBD1,TRBV6-2/TRBV6-3,TRBJ2-5,ASSPSPGQGASGETQY
.,TRBV19,TRBJ2-5,ASSGAKETQY
.,TRBV14,TRBJ2-2,ASSLRTYTGELF
.,TRBV25-1,TRBJ1-1,ASSDGTLNTEAF
.,TRBV4-1,TRBJ1-5,ASSRGSPRNFGNQPQH
.,TRBV7-2,TRBJ1-1,ASSSRVSTEAF
.,TRBV5-1,TRBJ2-5,ASRRTTETQY
.,TRBV5-5,TRBJ1-2,ASSSTGTNPYGYT